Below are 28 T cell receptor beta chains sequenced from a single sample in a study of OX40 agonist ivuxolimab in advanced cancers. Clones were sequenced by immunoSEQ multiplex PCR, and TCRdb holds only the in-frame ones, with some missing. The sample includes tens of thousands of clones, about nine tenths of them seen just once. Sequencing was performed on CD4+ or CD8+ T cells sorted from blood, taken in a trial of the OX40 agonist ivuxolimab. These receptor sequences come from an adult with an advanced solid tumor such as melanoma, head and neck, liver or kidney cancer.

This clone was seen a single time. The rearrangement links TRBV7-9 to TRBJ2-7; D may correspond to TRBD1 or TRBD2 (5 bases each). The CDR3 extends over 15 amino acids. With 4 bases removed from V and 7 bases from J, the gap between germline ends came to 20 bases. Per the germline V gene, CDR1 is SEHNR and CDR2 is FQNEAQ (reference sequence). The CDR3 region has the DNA TGTGCCAGCAGCTACGAGGGCAGGGTATTAGGGGAGCAGTACTTC. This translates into CASSYEGRVLGEQYF.

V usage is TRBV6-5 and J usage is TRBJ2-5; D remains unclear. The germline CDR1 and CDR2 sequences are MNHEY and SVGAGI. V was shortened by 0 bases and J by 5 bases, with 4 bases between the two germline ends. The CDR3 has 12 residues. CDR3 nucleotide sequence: TGTGCCAGCAGTTACTCGAGCGAGACCCAGTACTTC. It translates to CASSYSSETQYF.

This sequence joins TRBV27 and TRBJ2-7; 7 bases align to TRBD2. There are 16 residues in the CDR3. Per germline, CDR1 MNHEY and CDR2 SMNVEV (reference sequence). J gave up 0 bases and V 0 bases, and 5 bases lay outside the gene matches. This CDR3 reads CASSLSVLARSYEQYF. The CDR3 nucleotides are TGTGCCAGCAGTTTATCAGTACTAGCGCGCTCCTACGAGCAGTACTTC.

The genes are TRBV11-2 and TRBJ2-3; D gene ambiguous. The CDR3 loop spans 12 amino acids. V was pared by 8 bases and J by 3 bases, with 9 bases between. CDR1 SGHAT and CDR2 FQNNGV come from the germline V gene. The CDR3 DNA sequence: TGTGCCAGCGTCTCTGGGACAGATACGCAGTATTTT. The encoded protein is CASVSGTDTQYF.

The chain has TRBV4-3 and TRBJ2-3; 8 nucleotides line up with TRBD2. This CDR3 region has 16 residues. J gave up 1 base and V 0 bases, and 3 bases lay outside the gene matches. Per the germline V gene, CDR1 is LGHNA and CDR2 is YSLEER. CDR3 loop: CASSQEAGGGTDTQYF. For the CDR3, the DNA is TGCGCCAGCAGCCAAGAGGCGGGAGGTGGCACAGATACGCAGTATTTT.

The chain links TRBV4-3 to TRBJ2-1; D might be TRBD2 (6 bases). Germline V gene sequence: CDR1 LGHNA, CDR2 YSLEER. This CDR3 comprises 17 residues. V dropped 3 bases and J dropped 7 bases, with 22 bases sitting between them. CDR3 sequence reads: CASSQDPWRGVGNEQFF. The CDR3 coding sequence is TGCGCCAGCAGCCAGGACCCTTGGCGGGGTGTGGGGAATGAGCAGTTCTTC.

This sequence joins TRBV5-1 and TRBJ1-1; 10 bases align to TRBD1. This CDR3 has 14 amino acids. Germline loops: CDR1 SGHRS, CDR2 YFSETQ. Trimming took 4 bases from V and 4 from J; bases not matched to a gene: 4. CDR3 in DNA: TGCGCCAGCAGCCCCGGGACAGGGGTCACTGAAGCTTTCTTT. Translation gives CASSPGTGVTEAFF.

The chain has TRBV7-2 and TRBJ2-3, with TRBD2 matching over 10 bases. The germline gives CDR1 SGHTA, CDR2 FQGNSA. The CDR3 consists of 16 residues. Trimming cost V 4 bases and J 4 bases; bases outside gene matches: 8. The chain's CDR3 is CASSSLGTSVADTQYF. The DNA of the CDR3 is TGTGCCAGCAGCTCCCTCGGGACTAGCGTCGCAGATACGCAGTATTTT.

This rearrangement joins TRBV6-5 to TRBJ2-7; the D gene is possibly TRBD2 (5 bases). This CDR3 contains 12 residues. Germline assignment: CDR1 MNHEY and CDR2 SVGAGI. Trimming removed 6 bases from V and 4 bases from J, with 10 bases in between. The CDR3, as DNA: TGTGCCAGCAGAGGCCCGGGGTACGAGCAGTACTTC. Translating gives CASRGPGYEQYF.

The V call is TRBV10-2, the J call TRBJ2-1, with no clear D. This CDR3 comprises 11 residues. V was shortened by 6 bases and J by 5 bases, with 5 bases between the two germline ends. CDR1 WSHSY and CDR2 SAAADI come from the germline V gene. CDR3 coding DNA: TGCGCCAGCAGCACTAACAATGAGCAGTTCTTC. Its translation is CASSTNNEQFF.

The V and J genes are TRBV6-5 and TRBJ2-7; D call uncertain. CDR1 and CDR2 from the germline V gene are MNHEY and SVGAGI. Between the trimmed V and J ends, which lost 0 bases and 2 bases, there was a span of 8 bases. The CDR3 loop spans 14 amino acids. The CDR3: CASSYSGPAYEQYF. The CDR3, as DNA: TGTGCCAGCAGTTACTCCGGGCCAGCCTACGAGCAGTACTTC.

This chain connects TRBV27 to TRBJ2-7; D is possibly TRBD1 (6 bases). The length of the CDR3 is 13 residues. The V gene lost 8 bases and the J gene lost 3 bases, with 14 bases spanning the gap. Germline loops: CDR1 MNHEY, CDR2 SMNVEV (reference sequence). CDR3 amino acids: CASRRGQIYEQYF. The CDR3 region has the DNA TGTGCCAGCCGCAGGGGACAAATCTACGAGCAGTACTTC.

CDR3 bases: TGTGCCAGCAGTTTAGGACAGGGGCACACTGAAGCTTTCTTT. Protein product: CASSLGQGHTEAFF. The genes are TRBV27 and TRBJ1-1, with TRBD1 matching 9 bases. J lost 3 bases, V lost 2 bases, and 1 base had no gene match. The CDR3 is 14 residues long. Per germline, CDR1 MNHEY and CDR2 SMNVEV (reference sequence).

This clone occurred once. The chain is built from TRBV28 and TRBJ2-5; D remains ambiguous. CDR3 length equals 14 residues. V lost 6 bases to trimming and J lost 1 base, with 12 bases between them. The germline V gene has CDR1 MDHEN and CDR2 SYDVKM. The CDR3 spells CASSTPERQETQYF. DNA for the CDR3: TGTGCCAGCAGCACCCCGGAGCGCCAAGAGACCCAGTACTTC.

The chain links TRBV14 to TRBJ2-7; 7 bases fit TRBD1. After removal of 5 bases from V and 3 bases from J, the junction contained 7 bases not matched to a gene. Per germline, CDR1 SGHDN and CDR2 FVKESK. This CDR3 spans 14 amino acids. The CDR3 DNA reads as TGTGCCAGCAGCACCCGGGACAGATACTACGAGCAGTACTTC. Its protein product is CASSTRDRYYEQYF.

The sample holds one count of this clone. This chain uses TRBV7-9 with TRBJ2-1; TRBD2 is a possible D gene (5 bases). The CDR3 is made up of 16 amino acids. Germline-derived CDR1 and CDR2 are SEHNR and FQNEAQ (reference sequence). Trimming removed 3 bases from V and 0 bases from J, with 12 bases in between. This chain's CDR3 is CASSLLDSLSYNEQFF. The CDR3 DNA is TGTGCCAGCAGCTTGTTGGACTCCCTCTCCTACAATGAGCAGTTCTTC.

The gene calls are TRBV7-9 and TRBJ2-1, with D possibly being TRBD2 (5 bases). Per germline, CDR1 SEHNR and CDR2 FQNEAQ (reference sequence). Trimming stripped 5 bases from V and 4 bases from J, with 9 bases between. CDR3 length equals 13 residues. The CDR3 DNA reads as TGTGCCAGCAGCGAACGGACTTACAATGAGCAGTTCTTC. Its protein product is CASSERTYNEQFF.

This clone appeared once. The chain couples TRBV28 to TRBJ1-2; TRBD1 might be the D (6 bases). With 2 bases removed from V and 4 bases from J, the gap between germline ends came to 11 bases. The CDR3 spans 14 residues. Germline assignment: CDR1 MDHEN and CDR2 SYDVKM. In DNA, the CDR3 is TGTGCCAGCAGTTTACAGGGGAAGGTCTATGGCTACACCTTC. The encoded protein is CASSLQGKVYGYTF.

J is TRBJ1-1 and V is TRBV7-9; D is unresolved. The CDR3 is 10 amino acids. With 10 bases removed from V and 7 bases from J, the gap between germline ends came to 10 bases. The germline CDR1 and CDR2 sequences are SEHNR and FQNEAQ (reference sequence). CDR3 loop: CAIEAGEAFF. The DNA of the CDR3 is TGTGCCATCGAAGCGGGTGAAGCTTTCTTT.

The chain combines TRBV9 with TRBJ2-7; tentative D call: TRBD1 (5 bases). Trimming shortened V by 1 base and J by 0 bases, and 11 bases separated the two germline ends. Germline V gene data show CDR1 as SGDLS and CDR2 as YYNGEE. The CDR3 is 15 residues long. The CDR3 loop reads CASSVTGASSYEQYF. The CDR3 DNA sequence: TGTGCCAGCAGCGTAACAGGCGCCAGCTCCTACGAGCAGTACTTC.

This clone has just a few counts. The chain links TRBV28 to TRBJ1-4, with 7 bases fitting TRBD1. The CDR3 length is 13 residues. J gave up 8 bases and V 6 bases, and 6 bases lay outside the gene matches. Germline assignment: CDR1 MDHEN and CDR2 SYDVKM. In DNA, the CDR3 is TGTGCCAGCAGCCGACAGGGCGAGGAAAAACTGTTTTTT. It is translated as CASSRQGEEKLFF.

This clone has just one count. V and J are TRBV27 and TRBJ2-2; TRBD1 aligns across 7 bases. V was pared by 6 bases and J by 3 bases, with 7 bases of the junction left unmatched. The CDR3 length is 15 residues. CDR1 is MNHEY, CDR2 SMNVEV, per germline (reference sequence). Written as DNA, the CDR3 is TGTGCCAGCAGGTCGGGACAGCTTTACACCGGGGAGCTGTTTTTT. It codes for CASRSGQLYTGELFF.

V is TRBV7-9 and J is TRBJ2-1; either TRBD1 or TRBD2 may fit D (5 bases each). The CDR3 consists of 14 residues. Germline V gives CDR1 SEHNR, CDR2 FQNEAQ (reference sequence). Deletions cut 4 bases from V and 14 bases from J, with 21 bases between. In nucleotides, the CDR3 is TGTGCCAGCAGCTCCTTAAACTCACCGGGACGCGAGTTCTTC. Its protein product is CASSSLNSPGREFF. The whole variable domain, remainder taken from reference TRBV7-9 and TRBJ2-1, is DTGVSQNPRHKITKRGQNVTFRCDPISEHNRLYWYRQTLGQGPEFLTYFQNEAQLEKSRLLSDRFSAERPKGSFSTLEIQRTEQGDSAMYLCASSSLNSPGREFFGPGTRLTVL.

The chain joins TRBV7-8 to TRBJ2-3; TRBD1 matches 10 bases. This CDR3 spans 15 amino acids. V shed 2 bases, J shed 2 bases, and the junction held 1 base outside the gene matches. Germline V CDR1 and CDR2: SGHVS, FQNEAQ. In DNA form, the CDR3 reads TGTGCCAGCAGCTTAAGACAGGGGGCCACAGATACGCAGTATTTT. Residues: CASSLRQGATDTQYF.

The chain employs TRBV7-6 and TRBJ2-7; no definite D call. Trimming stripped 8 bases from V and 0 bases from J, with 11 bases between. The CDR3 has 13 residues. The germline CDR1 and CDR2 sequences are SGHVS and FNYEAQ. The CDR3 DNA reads TGTGCCAGCGCCGTCCGTAGCTCCTACGAGCAGTACTTC. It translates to CASAVRSSYEQYF. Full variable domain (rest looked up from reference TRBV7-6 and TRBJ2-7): GAGVSQSPRYKVTKRGQDVALRCDPISGHVSLYWYRQALGQGPEFLTYFNYEAQQDKSGLPNDRFSAERPEGSISTLTIQRTEQRDSAMYRCASAVRSSYEQYFGPGTRLTVT.

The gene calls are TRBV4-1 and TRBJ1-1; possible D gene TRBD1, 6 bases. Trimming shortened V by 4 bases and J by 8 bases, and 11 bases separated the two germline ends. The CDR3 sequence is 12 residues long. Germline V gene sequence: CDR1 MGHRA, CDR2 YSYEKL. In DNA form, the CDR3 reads TGCGCCAGCAGCCCCACAGGGCTAGAAGCTTTCTTT. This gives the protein CASSPTGLEAFF.

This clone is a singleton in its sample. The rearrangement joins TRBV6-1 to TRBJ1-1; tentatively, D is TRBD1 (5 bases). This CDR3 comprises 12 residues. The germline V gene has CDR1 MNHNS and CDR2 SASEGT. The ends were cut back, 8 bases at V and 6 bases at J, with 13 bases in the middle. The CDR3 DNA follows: TGTGCCAGCGTTCCGGGACTTTCTGAAGCTTTCTTT. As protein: CASVPGLSEAFF.

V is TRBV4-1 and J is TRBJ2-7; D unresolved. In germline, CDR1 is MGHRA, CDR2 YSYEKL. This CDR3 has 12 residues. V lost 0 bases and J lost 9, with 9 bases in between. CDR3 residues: CASSQDSSAQYF. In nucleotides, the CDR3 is TGCGCCAGCAGCCAAGATTCCAGTGCGCAGTACTTC.